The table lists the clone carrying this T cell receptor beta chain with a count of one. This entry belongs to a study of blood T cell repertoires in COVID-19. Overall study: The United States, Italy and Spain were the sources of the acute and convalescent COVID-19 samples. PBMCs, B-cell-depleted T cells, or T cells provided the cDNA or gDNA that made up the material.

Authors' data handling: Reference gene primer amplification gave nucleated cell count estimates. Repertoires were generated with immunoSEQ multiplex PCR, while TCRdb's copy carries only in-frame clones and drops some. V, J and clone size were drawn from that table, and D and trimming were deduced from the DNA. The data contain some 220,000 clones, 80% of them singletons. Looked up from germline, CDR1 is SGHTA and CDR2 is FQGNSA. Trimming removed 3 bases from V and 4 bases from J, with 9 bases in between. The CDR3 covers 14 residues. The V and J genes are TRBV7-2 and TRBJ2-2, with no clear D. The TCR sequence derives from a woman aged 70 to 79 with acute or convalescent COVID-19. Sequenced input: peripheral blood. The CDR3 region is CASSFSSTTGELFF. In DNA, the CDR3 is TGTGCCAGCAGCTTTTCGAGCACCACCGGGGAGCTGTTTTTT. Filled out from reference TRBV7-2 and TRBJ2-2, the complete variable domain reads GAGVSQSPSNKVTEKGKDVELRCDPISGHTALYWYRQSLGQGLEFLIYFQGNSAPDKSGLPSDRFSAERTGGSVSTLTIQRTQQEDSAVYLCASSFSSTTGELFFGEGSRLTVL.